These T cell receptor beta chains were read from a single sample in a study of post-analysis software for immune sequencing data. TCRdb called the PCR reads again in MiXCR, with one record for every CDR3 protein. Of more than 500,000 distinct CDR3 sequences in the sample, 34% were seen once. Sample: blood. The receptors stem from a girl aged 2 to 17 with multiple sclerosis. CDR3s include the opening cysteine and the closing phenylalanine or tryptophan. Each record gives: V gene, J gene, D gene, CDR3 protein. A D gene is named only where the DNA matches it firmly.

TRBV24-1	TRBJ1-2	.	CATSDLRAGYTF
TRBV12-3/TRBV12-4	TRBJ2-1	.	CASLRQGVRNEQFF
TRBV7-9	.	.	CASSPTWAGGRETQYF
TRBV4-2	TRBJ2-1	TRBD1	CASSHRTGPPNEQFF
TRBV20-1	TRBJ2-7	.	CSAYRESYEQYF
TRBV3-1	.	TRBD2	CASSLGTSGDQLYNEQYF
TRBV11-2	TRBJ1-2	.	CASSLGVTCGYTF
TRBV29-1	TRBJ2-3	TRBD1	CSAEGGFTDTQYF
TRBV4-1	TRBJ2-7	TRBD2	CASSQTGTSGTYEQYF
TRBV12-3/TRBV12-4	TRBJ2-5	.	CASSLQFHKQYF
TRBV6-6	TRBJ1-1	.	CASSPEGPEAFF
TRBV20-1	TRBJ2-5	.	CSARPTGQETQYF
TRBV2	TRBJ2-5	.	CASKHRDLETQYF
TRBV6-6	TRBJ2-2	.	CASSYPKPTLSGELFF
TRBV3-1	TRBJ2-7	.	CASSQVPGAEQYF
TRBV4-1	TRBJ2-7	TRBD1	CASSEVTGADEQYF
TRBV20-1	TRBJ2-7	.	CSASPGLGYEQYF
TRBV4-1	TRBJ2-5	TRBD2	CASSQTGTSGGLQETQYF
TRBV10-1	TRBJ1-2	TRBD1	CASSVGQGKGYGYTF
TRBV20-1	TRBJ1-5	.	CSAKRTEYQPQHF
TRBV20-1	TRBJ2-1	TRBD2	CSAIETSGGSYNEQFF
TRBV25-1	TRBJ1-1	.	CASSEATGNTEAFF
TRBV6-6	TRBJ2-1	TRBD2	CASSNGGGSWSHEQFF
TRBV7-2	TRBJ1-6	.	CTSSLMVRLTPLHF
TRBV5-1	TRBJ2-7	TRBD1	CAGSPGTGPYEQYF
TRBV5-1	TRBJ2-6	.	CASSLSQDNSGANVLTF
TRBV20-1	TRBJ1-1	TRBD1	CSAKNPGQGLNTEAFF
TRBV7-2	TRBJ1-2	.	CTSSSGGGRNYGYTF
TRBV5-1	TRBJ2-5	.	CASSRRQEETQYF
TRBV15	TRBJ1-6	.	CATSPGLDSPLHF
TRBV10-3	TRBJ2-5	.	CAISEAGEETQYF
TRBV3-1	TRBJ1-1	.	CASSQGQMNTEAFF
TRBV27	TRBJ1-1	.	CASSLSGVNTEAFF
TRBV7-9	TRBJ2-2	TRBD1	CASSLAPGQGNTGELFF
TRBV29-1	TRBJ2-1	.	CSVEGVFEQFF
TRBV24-1	TRBJ1-5	.	CATSDLGTDQPQHF